Below are 23 T cell receptor beta chains sequenced from a single sample in a study of control samples from healthy donors and cancer patients. TCRdb's copy holds only in-frame clones and misses some; the assay was immunoSEQ multiplex PCR. The sample has 150,000 or so clones; roughly 94% are singletons. Source material: blood. Receptors originate from a man between 35 and 55 years old in good health.

The rearrangement links TRBV27 to TRBJ2-1, with D perhaps matching TRBD2 (7 bases). Between the trimmed V and J ends, which lost 3 bases and 2 bases, there was a span of 11 bases. The CDR3 is 15 amino acids. The germline V gene encodes CDR1 MNHEY and CDR2 SMNVEV (reference sequence). CDR3 loop: CASSFQGGAYNEQFF. The CDR3 nucleotides read TGTGCCAGCAGTTTCCAAGGGGGGGCCTACAATGAGCAGTTCTTC.

The gene calls are TRBV27 and TRBJ2-2; the D call may be TRBD1 or TRBD2 (6 bases each). Trimming removed 10 bases at V and 6 bases at J, with 18 bases between. The V gene's germline CDR1 is MNHEY and CDR2 SMNVEV (reference sequence). The CDR3 contains 14 residues. The CDR3 reads CATKGGQFPGELFF. CDR3 nucleotide sequence: TGTGCCACAAAGGGGGGACAATTCCCCGGGGAGCTGTTTTTT.

The V and J genes are TRBV30 and TRBJ2-5; TRBD1 matches at 7 bases. The J segment lost 5 bases and the V segment lost 8 bases, leaving 8 bases of the junction unmatched. Germline-derived CDR1 and CDR2 are GTSNPN and SVGIG (reference sequence). CDR3 length: 12 amino acids. The CDR3, as DNA: TGTGCCATAAAGGGGGCGCCGGAGACCCAGTACTTC. Its protein product is CAIKGAPETQYF.

The chain has TRBV2 and TRBJ1-2, with a weak D call TRBD1 (5 bases). V was trimmed by 3 bases and J by 8 bases, leaving 7 bases between them. This CDR3 contains 11 residues. Germline values: CDR1 SNHLY, CDR2 FYNNEI. In DNA form, the CDR3 reads TGTGCCAGCAGTGAGGGGCAAGGCTACACCTTC. Translated: CASSEGQGYTF.

The chain has TRBV19 and TRBJ1-1; the D gene is possibly TRBD1 (5 bases). V was trimmed by 6 bases and J by 3 bases, leaving 8 bases between them. The CDR3 length is 12 residues. CDR1 and CDR2 from the germline V gene are LNHDA and SQIVND (reference sequence). The CDR3 spells CASSDSYTEAFF. Written as DNA, the CDR3 is TGTGCCAGTAGCGACAGTTACACTGAAGCTTTCTTT.

The chain is built from TRBV11-2 and TRBJ1-5; D not resolved. With 1 base removed from V and 1 base from J, the gap between germline ends came to 8 bases. The germline gives CDR1 SGHAT, CDR2 FQNNGV. This CDR3 is built from 15 residues. CDR3 protein: CASSLGPSSNQPQHF. In DNA form, the CDR3 reads TGTGCCAGCAGCTTAGGACCGAGCAGCAATCAGCCCCAGCATTTT.

This clone was counted once. The V and J genes are TRBV12-3 or TRBV12-4 and TRBJ1-1, with D possibly TRBD1 on 5 matching bases. Trimming cost V 6 bases and J 5 bases, with 13 bases left between them. The CDR3 length is 13 residues. In DNA, the CDR3 is TGTGCCAGCAGAGGAGCGGGGGGGACTGAAGCTTTCTTT. Protein product: CASRGAGGTEAFF.

This clone has just a few counts. V gene TRBV18 combines with J gene TRBJ2-7; 8 positions match TRBD1. CDR1 and CDR2 from the germline V gene are KGHSH and LQKENI. The CDR3 is 14 amino acids. After removal of 3 bases from V and 6 bases from J, the junction contained 7 bases not matched to a gene. The CDR3: CASSPQGAGGEQYF. Written as DNA, the CDR3 is TGTGCCAGCTCACCGCAGGGGGCAGGTGGCGAGCAGTACTTC.

V and J are TRBV2 and TRBJ2-1, with TRBD1 matching over 11 bases. The junction had 8 bases not matched to a gene; V was cut back by 6 bases and J by 10 bases. This CDR3 is 14 amino acids long. Per germline, CDR1 SNHLY and CDR2 FYNNEI. The CDR3 DNA reads TGTGCCAGCAGACCGGGACAGGGGGTTAAAGAGCAGTTCTTC. Its protein product is CASRPGQGVKEQFF. The full variable domain, rest sourced from reference TRBV2 and TRBJ2-1, is EPEVTQTPSHQVTQMGQEVILRCVPISNHLYFYWYRQILGQKVEFLVSFYNNEISEKSEIFDDQFSVERPDGSNFTLKIRSTKLEDSAMYFCASRPGQGVKEQFFGPGTRLTVL.

This chain joins TRBV9 and TRBJ2-1; D is undetermined. The germline V gene has CDR1 SGDLS and CDR2 YYNGEE. This CDR3 has 15 amino acids. Trimming took 4 bases from V and 5 from J, leaving 16 bases between them. The CDR3: CASSPSSVAHNEQFF. The DNA for the CDR3 is TGTGCCAGCAGCCCGAGCTCAGTTGCCCACAATGAGCAGTTCTTC.

The gene calls are TRBV19 and TRBJ1-5; D is unresolved. The CDR3 has 19 residues. The germline gives CDR1 LNHDA, CDR2 SQIVND (reference sequence). V gave up 5 bases and J gave up 3 bases, with 26 bases separating them. The CDR3 DNA is TGTGCCAGTAGTTCATACCCCGACAAGGGTTCCGGGAACAATCAGCCCCAGCATTTT. This translates into CASSSYPDKGSGNNQPQHF. Based on the CDR3 plus reference TRBV19 and TRBJ1-5, the full variable domain is DGGITQSPKYLFRKEGQNVTLSCEQNLNHDAMYWYRQDPGQGLRLIYYSQIVNDFQKGDIAEGYSVSREKKESFPLTVTSAQKNPTAFYLCASSSYPDKGSGNNQPQHFGDGTRLSIL.

V is TRBV9 and J is TRBJ1-4; D gene ambiguous. The V end was cut by 0 bases, the J end by 0 bases, with 9 bases between. CDR1 and CDR2 (germline): SGDLS, YYNGEE. The CDR3 contains 16 residues. CDR3 loop: CASSVVPEATNEKLFF. The DNA of the CDR3 is TGTGCCAGCAGCGTAGTCCCGGAGGCAACTAATGAAAAACTGTTTTTT.

A single count supports this clone. The chain couples TRBV19 to TRBJ1-2; tentatively, D is TRBD1 (5 bases). Looked up from germline, CDR1 is LNHDA and CDR2 is SQIVND (reference sequence). Trimming pared 10 bases from V and 8 bases from J, leaving 23 bases between. The CDR3 is 14 residues long. The CDR3 is CATKGARRQGGYTF. CDR3 sequence (DNA): TGTGCCACAAAAGGGGCCAGACGACAAGGAGGCTACACCTTC.

The chain uses TRBV6-4 and TRBJ1-4; maybe TRBD1 (6 bases). Deletions cut 6 bases from V and 8 bases from J, with 16 bases between. Germline V gene lookup returns CDR1 MRHNA and CDR2 SNTAGT. The CDR3 covers 14 residues. The CDR3 loop is CASRQWDIEEKLFF. CDR3 nucleotides: TGTGCCAGCAGGCAATGGGACATAGAAGAAAAACTGTTTTTT.

The chain joins TRBV25-1 to TRBJ2-3, with D perhaps matching TRBD1 or TRBD2 (5 bases each). Between the trimmed V and J ends, which lost 7 bases and 2 bases, there was a span of 13 bases. CDR1 and CDR2 (germline): MGHDK, SYGVNS. This CDR3 comprises 14 residues. CDR3 residues: CASTRGAATDTQYF. CDR3 DNA: TGTGCCAGCACAAGAGGGGCTGCCACAGATACGCAGTATTTT.

The V call is TRBV28, the J call TRBJ1-4, with D perhaps TRBD1 (6 bases). Germline V lookup: CDR1 MDHEN, CDR2 SYDVKM. The CDR3 is 14 amino acids. V was trimmed by 8 bases and J by 8 bases, leaving 18 bases between them. CDR3 sequence: CASLGLGGGEKLFF. CDR3 DNA sequence: TGTGCCAGCTTGGGGTTGGGGGGCGGAGAAAAACTGTTTTTT. The complete variable domain, with remaining parts taken from reference TRBV28 and TRBJ1-4, reads DVKVTQSSRYLVKRTGEKVFLECVQDMDHENMFWYRQDPGLGLRLIYFSYDVKMKEKGDIPEGYSVSREKKERFSLILESASTNQTSMYLCASLGLGGGEKLFFGSGTQLSVL.

The chain employs TRBV5-4 and TRBJ1-4; the D is unclear. CDR3 length: 14 residues. Germline V lookup: CDR1 SGHNT, CDR2 YYREEE (reference sequence). V was shortened by 0 bases and J by 4 bases, with 7 bases between the two germline ends. CDR3 bases: TGTGCCAGCAGCTTGGGTCAGCATAATGAAAAACTGTTTTTT. Its protein is CASSLGQHNEKLFF.

The V call is TRBV28, the J call TRBJ2-2, with 7 bases identical to TRBD1. This CDR3 is 16 amino acids long. Germline lookup yields CDR1 MDHEN and CDR2 SYDVKM. V lost 8 bases and J lost 6; bases outside the gene matches: 15. The CDR3: CASARRGGGFAGELFF. The CDR3 DNA follows: TGTGCCAGCGCAAGACGAGGGGGCGGTTTTGCCGGGGAGCTGTTTTTT.

The chain carries TRBV28 and TRBJ2-2; 7 nucleotides align to TRBD2. V lost 7 bases and J lost 0; bases outside the gene matches: 5. Per the germline V gene, CDR1 is MDHEN and CDR2 is SYDVKM. CDR3 length: 15 amino acids. In DNA, the CDR3 is TGTGCCAGCACCGGGACTACCACGAACACCGGGGAGCTGTTTTTT. Translation: CASTGTTTNTGELFF.

This sequence joins TRBV5-6 and TRBJ1-1; 7 bases line up with TRBD1. Germline loops: CDR1 SGHDT, CDR2 YYEEEE. The V segment lost 4 bases and the J segment 10 bases; nucleotides outside the gene matches: 10. The CDR3 totals 13 residues. DNA for the CDR3: TGTGCCAGCAGCCTAAGACAGGGTTTCGGAGCTTTCTTT. This sequence encodes CASSLRQGFGAFF.

This rearrangement joins TRBV19 to TRBJ1-1, with D possibly TRBD1 on 5 matching bases. Germline-derived CDR1 and CDR2 are LNHDA and SQIVND (reference sequence). The V end was cut by 1 base, the J end by 5 bases, with 8 bases between. This CDR3 has 13 residues. CDR3 sequence (DNA): TGTGCCAGTAGTATAGGGGGGTGGACTGAAGCTTTCTTT. It encodes CASSIGGWTEAFF. Complete variable domain (other parts from reference TRBV19 and TRBJ1-1): DGGITQSPKYLFRKEGQNVTLSCEQNLNHDAMYWYRQDPGQGLRLIYYSQIVNDFQKGDIAEGYSVSREKKESFPLTVTSAQKNPTAFYLCASSIGGWTEAFFGQGTRLTVV.

The chain carries TRBV5-1 and TRBJ2-2; 8 nucleotides line up with TRBD1. CDR1 and CDR2 from the germline V gene are SGHRS and YFSETQ. The CDR3 spans 16 residues. Losses at the gene ends were 4 bases for V and 2 bases for J; bases not matched to a gene: 7. CDR3 in DNA: TGCGCCAGCAGCACGGTGACAGGGGTAAACACCGGGGAGCTGTTTTTT. Translating gives CASSTVTGVNTGELFF. The variable domain in full, with the rest retrieved from reference TRBV5-1 and TRBJ2-2, is KAGVTQTPRYLIKTRGQQVTLSCSPISGHRSVSWYQQTPGQGLQFLFEYFSETQRNKGNFPGRFSGRQFSNSRSEMNVSTLELGDSALYLCASSTVTGVNTGELFFGEGSRLTVL.

V usage is TRBV7-3 and J usage is TRBJ1-2; 9 nucleotides align to TRBD1. Germline assignment: CDR1 SGHTA and CDR2 FQGTGA. The CDR3 runs to 18 residues. V trimming: 2 bases; J trimming: 4 bases; junction bases outside the gene matches: 14. As DNA, the CDR3 is TGTGCCAGCAGCTTACACCCCGATTCCGGGACAGGGTCCTATGGCTACACCTTC. Translating gives CASSLHPDSGTGSYGYTF. The full variable domain, completed using reference TRBV7-3 and TRBJ1-2, is GAGVSQTPSNKVTEKGKYVELRCDPISGHTALYWYRQSLGQGPEFLIYFQGTGAADDSGLPNDRFFAVRPEGSVSTLKIQRTERGDSAVYLCASSLHPDSGTGSYGYTFGSGTRLTVV.